One sample yielded the 22 T cell receptor beta chains listed below, sequenced in a study of shared clonotypes between healthy human individuals. The table came from immunoSEQ multiplex PCR; TCRdb's copy has only in-frame clones and leaves some out. The profile shows approximately 1.4 million clones, 98% of them singletons. What was sequenced was naive CD4+ T cells sorted from blood. Subset described: CD45RA+ positively selected. These receptors were obtained from a man aged 30 to 39 in good health.

The genes are TRBV5-4 and TRBJ2-3; weak D call: TRBD1 (6 bases). Trimming shortened V by 5 bases and J by 2 bases, and 15 bases separated the two germline ends. The CDR3 runs to 15 residues. Germline V gives CDR1 SGHNT, CDR2 YYREEE (reference sequence). The DNA of the CDR3 is TGTGCCAGCAGTCAGGGGACGCCCTTCACAGATACGCAGTATTTT. This sequence encodes CASSQGTPFTDTQYF.

This clone was recorded once. The chain has TRBV5-6 and TRBJ1-5, with D perhaps matching TRBD1 (6 bases). In germline, CDR1 is SGHDT, CDR2 YYEEEE. The CDR3 is made up of 16 amino acids. V was trimmed by 0 bases and J by 2 bases, leaving 12 bases between them. DNA for the CDR3: TGTGCCAGCAGCTTGGCCCCGGGACAAGGCAATCAGCCCCAGCATTTT. Amino acid sequence: CASSLAPGQGNQPQHF.

The rearrangement links TRBV25-1 to TRBJ2-7; D gene uncertain. The germline CDR1 and CDR2 sequences are MGHDK and SYGVNS. V gave up 6 bases and J gave up 7 bases, with 10 bases separating them. The CDR3 length is 11 residues. The CDR3 spells CASRGLDEQYF. The CDR3 DNA sequence: TGTGCCAGCAGGGGGTTGGATGAGCAGTACTTC.

The gene calls are TRBV18 and TRBJ2-7; a possible D gene is TRBD1 (6 bases). The germline gives CDR1 KGHSH, CDR2 LQKENI. This CDR3 is built from 15 residues. V dropped 4 bases and J dropped 0 bases, with 13 bases sitting between them. The chain's CDR3 is CASSLHRDTSYEQYF. The CDR3 nucleotides read TGTGCCAGCTCACTTCACAGGGATACCTCCTACGAGCAGTACTTC.

V usage is TRBV25-1 and J usage is TRBJ2-1; TRBD2 matches at 9 bases. The CDR3 extends over 15 amino acids. Germline trimming cut 3 bases from V and 5 bases from J; bases unmatched to any gene: 5. The germline CDR1 and CDR2 sequences are MGHDK and SYGVNS. This CDR3 reads CASSEFSGSNNEQFF. CDR3 nucleotide sequence: TGTGCCAGCAGTGAGTTTAGCGGGAGTAACAATGAGCAGTTCTTC.

As for this clone: The same CDR3 is also encoded by other DNA sequences in this sample. The chain carries TRBV28 and TRBJ2-1; D unclear. The germline CDR1 and CDR2 sequences are MDHEN and SYDVKM. The CDR3 has 14 residues. Trimming shortened V by 6 bases and J by 0 bases, and 9 bases separated the two germline ends. CDR3: CASRSGSSYNEQFF. In DNA, the CDR3 is TGTGCCAGCAGGTCGGGTAGCTCCTACAATGAGCAGTTCTTC.

V and J are TRBV11-2 and TRBJ1-3; 8 nucleotides match TRBD1. The junction had 7 bases not matched to a gene; V was cut back by 5 bases and J by 7 bases. The germline V gene has CDR1 SGHAT and CDR2 FQNNGV. This CDR3 region has 14 residues. The CDR3 DNA reads as TGTGCCAGCAGCCCTACCTACAGGGGGAACACCATATATTTT. This encodes CASSPTYRGNTIYF.

The chain recombines TRBV11-3 with TRBJ2-2, with D possibly being TRBD2 (6 bases). V was trimmed by 0 bases and J by 4 bases, leaving 9 bases between them. Germline CDR1 is SGHNT and CDR2 is YENEEA. This CDR3 has 15 amino acids. CDR3 sequence reads: CASSLEWGGTGELFF. For the CDR3, the DNA is TGTGCCAGCAGCTTAGAATGGGGAGGCACCGGGGAGCTGTTTTTT.

In this sample, this clone turned up once. This sample includes further DNA sequences coding for the same CDR3. This rearrangement joins TRBV9 to TRBJ1-3; D gene unclear. Trimming pared 3 bases from V and 0 bases from J, leaving 4 bases between. Germline V gene sequence: CDR1 SGDLS, CDR2 YYNGEE. This CDR3 has 13 amino acids. The CDR3 loop is CASSASSGNTIYF. The CDR3, as DNA: TGTGCCAGCAGCGCAAGCTCTGGAAACACCATATATTTT.

The rearrangement joins TRBV9 to TRBJ2-1; 9 nucleotides agree with TRBD2. Germline V gene sequence: CDR1 SGDLS, CDR2 YYNGEE. The CDR3 runs to 15 residues. Trimming removed 3 bases from V and 4 bases from J; junction bases left unmatched: 5. For the CDR3, the DNA is TGTGCCAGCAGCGAACTAGCGGGCGTTTACAATGAGCAGTTCTTC. It encodes CASSELAGVYNEQFF.

The DNA of the CDR3 is TGTGCCAGCAGCTTTATTGACACCTCTGGAAACACCATATATTTT. Amino acids: CASSFIDTSGNTIYF. This sequence joins TRBV7-9 and TRBJ1-3, with D hard to call. The CDR3 extends over 15 amino acids. Between the trimmed V and J ends, which lost 3 bases and 0 bases, there was a span of 9 bases. The germline V gene encodes CDR1 SEHNR and CDR2 FQNEAQ (reference sequence).

V is TRBV6-5 and J is TRBJ2-3; D could derive from TRBD1 or TRBD2 (5 bases each). The CDR3 is 15 amino acids. Germline V gene data show CDR1 as MNHEY and CDR2 as SVGAGI. Trimming shortened V by 2 bases and J by 4 bases, and 13 bases separated the two germline ends. The CDR3 DNA reads as TGTGCCAGCAGTTACCGGAGTGGGGGACCAGATACGCAGTATTTT. It translates to CASSYRSGGPDTQYF.

This chain's CDR3 is CASSLGTGASTDTQYF. The CDR3, as DNA: TGTGCCAGCAGCTTGGGGACAGGGGCAAGCACAGATACGCAGTATTTT. V usage is TRBV7-9 and J usage is TRBJ2-3, with 10 bases fitting TRBD1. With V trimmed by 3 bases and J by 0 bases, 3 bases remained unmatched. CDR3 length: 16 residues. Germline V CDR1 and CDR2: SEHNR, FQNEAQ (reference sequence). Based on the CDR3 plus reference TRBV7-9 and TRBJ2-3, the full variable domain is DTGVSQNPRHKITKRGQNVTFRCDPISEHNRLYWYRQTLGQGPEFLTYFQNEAQLEKSRLLSDRFSAERPKGSFSTLEIQRTEQGDSAMYLCASSLGTGASTDTQYFGPGTRLTVL.

The J gene is TRBJ1-2, the V gene TRBV5-1; no clear D gene. V lost 0 bases and J 0 bases, leaving 15 bases between the germline ends. Germline values: CDR1 SGHRS, CDR2 YFSETQ. This CDR3 is built from 17 residues. CDR3 region: CASSLAPRGNTNYGYTF. The CDR3 DNA follows: TGCGCCAGCAGCTTGGCCCCTCGAGGGAACACTAACTATGGCTACACCTTC.

The rearrangement joins TRBV10-3 to TRBJ2-7; TRBD1 agrees at 9 bases. Germline V CDR1 and CDR2: ENHRY, SYGVKD. This CDR3 comprises 15 residues. V lost 3 bases, J lost 2 bases, and 5 bases stayed unmatched. The CDR3 loop is CAISDGQGRTYEQYF. DNA for the CDR3: TGTGCCATCAGTGATGGACAGGGGAGGACCTACGAGCAGTACTTC.

The chain recombines TRBV5-4 with TRBJ1-1; tentatively, D is TRBD1 (6 bases). The CDR3 is made up of 14 amino acids. Per germline, CDR1 SGHNT and CDR2 YYREEE (reference sequence). Between the trimmed V and J ends, which lost 4 bases and 6 bases, there was a span of 16 bases. In DNA form, the CDR3 reads TGTGCCAGCAGCGGAACCAGGGGTATGGCTGAAGCTTTCTTT. It encodes CASSGTRGMAEAFF.

V usage is TRBV19 and J usage is TRBJ2-3; D is unresolved. This CDR3 has 14 residues. From germline, CDR1 is LNHDA and CDR2 SQIVND (reference sequence). V was pared by 8 bases and J by 5 bases, with 17 bases between. For the CDR3, the DNA is TGTGCCAGTCGGGTTGTGGGTCACATAGATACGCAGTATTTT. Protein product: CASRVVGHIDTQYF.

The rearrangement uses TRBV9 and TRBJ1-3; unclear D gene. Germline V gene sequence: CDR1 SGDLS, CDR2 YYNGEE. The V end lost 0 bases, the J end lost 0 bases, and 7 bases lay between the germline ends. This CDR3 region has 15 residues. The CDR3 DNA sequence: TGTGCCAGCAGCGTAGGATTGAGCTCTGGAAACACCATATATTTT. Translation: CASSVGLSSGNTIYF.

The rearrangement joins TRBV9 to TRBJ1-4, with 9 bases aligning to TRBD1. CDR3 length: 14 amino acids. The J segment lost 8 bases and the V segment lost 0 bases, leaving 2 bases of the junction unmatched. Germline V lookup: CDR1 SGDLS, CDR2 YYNGEE. The CDR3 reads CASSVADRGEKLFF. The CDR3 DNA follows: TGTGCCAGCAGCGTAGCCGACAGGGGGGAAAAACTGTTTTTT.

The chain links TRBV18 to TRBJ2-5; D ambiguous. From germline, CDR1 is KGHSH and CDR2 LQKENI. The ends were cut back, 6 bases at V and 1 base at J, with 18 bases in the middle. The CDR3 has 16 residues. CDR3 in DNA: TGTGCCAGCTCCCGGTTGCATGGGCCCCTCCAAGAGACCCAGTACTTC. Translation: CASSRLHGPLQETQYF.

Of note for this clone: The same CDR3 arises from other DNA sequences in this sample as well. The chain couples TRBV19 to TRBJ2-2; D is ambiguous. CDR1 is LNHDA, CDR2 SQIVND, per germline (reference sequence). V lost 5 bases, J lost 4 bases, and 5 bases lay in between. The CDR3 runs to 12 residues. The CDR3 DNA is TGTGCCAGTAGTCGGTTCACCGGGGAGCTGTTTTTT. Protein sequence: CASSRFTGELFF.

The chain recombines TRBV7-9 with TRBJ2-1; D is possibly TRBD2 (5 bases). Looked up from germline, CDR1 is SEHNR and CDR2 is FQNEAQ (reference sequence). Trimming stripped 5 bases from V and 3 bases from J, with 14 bases between. The CDR3 is 15 residues long. In nucleotides, the CDR3 is TGTGCCAGCAGCGCCAGAGGGCCAAGCTACAATGAGCAGTTCTTC. This gives the protein CASSARGPSYNEQFF.